These T cell receptor beta chains were read from a single sample in a study of T cell repertoires in cytomegalovirus infection. A single record per CDR3 protein comes from TCRdb applying MiXCR to the reads. The top ten hold 2.5% to 3.5% of the sample, which has under 850,000 distinct CDR3 sequences, roughly a third seen once. Sequencing was done on a sample of PBMCs. The receptors stem from a human donor in good health (CMV status not recorded). Some clones in this sample may be carry-over from other donors' samples. CDR3s include the opening cysteine and the closing phenylalanine or tryptophan. D genes are given only for firm matches. Some rows mark clone size as missing; the rest say once, few, many or name a class of expanded clone.

V gene	J gene	D gene	clone size	CDR3 protein	CDR3 DNA
TRBV4-1	TRBJ2-1	.	few	CASSPPSPAANNEQFF	TGCGCCAGCAGCCCCCCAAGCCCAGCGGCTAACAATGAGCAGTTCTTC
TRBV5-1	TRBJ1-2	.	.	CASSPSTGLFDGYTF	TGCGCCAGCAGCCCATCAACAGGGCTTTTCGATGGCTACACCTTC
TRBV27	TRBJ1-5	TRBD1	many	CASSTGAYQPQHF	TGTGCCAGCAGTACAGGGGCTTATCAGCCCCAGCATTTT
TRBV5-4	TRBJ2-5	.	many	CATRNKGAIEKTQYF	TGTGCCACCCGAAATAAGGGCGCGATCGAGAAGACCCAGTACTTC
TRBV6-1	TRBJ2-5	.	.	CASSSEPANSETQYF	TGTGCCAGCAGTTCCGAGCCTGCCAATTCAGAGACCCAGTACTTC
TRBV7-2	TRBJ1-4	.	many	CASSQERTSLNEKLFF	TGTGCCAGCAGCCAAGAGAGGACCAGCCTGAATGAAAAACTGTTTTTT
TRBV5-6	TRBJ1-2	.	few	CASSLVSGRLYGYTF	TGTGCCAGCAGCTTGGTGAGCGGACGACTCTATGGCTACACCTTC
TRBV7-9	TRBJ1-1	TRBD1	.	CASSDRGPKLEAFF	TGTGCCAGCAGCGACAGGGGACCAAAACTTGAAGCTTTCTTT
TRBV6-6	TRBJ1-2	.	.	CASTGAFYGYTF	TGTGCCAGCACCGGGGCCTTTTATGGCTACACCTTC
TRBV28	TRBJ1-3	.	.	CASSWIGTSGNTIYF	TGTGCCAGCAGTTGGATCGGCACCTCTGGAAACACCATATATTTT
TRBV20-1	TRBJ2-7	TRBD1	.	CSARVVGTGVSYEQYF	TGCAGTGCTAGAGTTGTTGGGACAGGGGTTTCCTACGAGCAGTACTTC
TRBV13	TRBJ1-6	TRBD1	.	CASRPHVGDRGNSPLHF	TGTGCCAGCAGGCCCCACGTAGGGGACAGGGGGAATTCACCCCTCCACTTT
TRBV10-3	TRBJ1-6	.	.	CAISEPTPLNNSPLHF	TGTGCCATCAGTGAGCCGACCCCCCTCAATAATTCACCCCTCCACTTT
TRBV11-2	TRBJ2-7	.	few	CASSLVGQFTPYEQYF	TGTGCCAGCAGCTTAGTAGGACAGTTTACCCCCTACGAGCAGTACTTC
TRBV7-4	TRBJ1-4	.	.	CASTKNRARGEKLFF	TGTGCCAGCACCAAAAACAGGGCGCGAGGCGAAAAACTGTTTTTT
TRBV19	TRBJ2-2	.	few	CASSIPSWGAQTGELFF	TGTGCCAGTAGTATACCCTCCTGGGGGGCGCAAACCGGGGAGCTGTTTTTT
TRBV12-3/TRBV12-4	TRBJ1-1	.	.	CASSLMGGVTEAFF	TGTGCCAGCAGTTTAATGGGGGGTGTGACTGAAGCTTTCTTT
TRBV7-9	TRBJ1-2	TRBD1	.	CASSLRTLGQGLDGYTF	TGTGCCAGCAGCTTACGGACTTTGGGACAGGGTTTGGATGGCTACACCTTC
TRBV5-8	TRBJ2-5	TRBD1	.	CASSLKQGWKTQYF	TGTGCCAGCAGCTTAAAACAGGGGTGGAAGACCCAGTACTTC
TRBV19	TRBJ2-7	.	.	CASSQRRARTYEQYF	TGTGCCAGTAGTCAAAGACGGGCGCGAACCTACGAGCAGTACTTC
TRBV11-2	TRBJ2-3	TRBD1	.	CASSYRDRVPDTQYF	TGTGCCAGCAGCTACCGGGACAGGGTCCCAGATACGCAGTATTTT
TRBV28	TRBJ1-1	.	few	CASSTLKGVNTEAFF	TGTGCCAGCAGTACTCTGAAGGGGGTGAACACTGAAGCTTTCTTT
TRBV28	TRBJ1-3	.	.	CASSSAGISGNTIYF	TGTGCCAGCAGTTCAGCAGGGATTTCTGGAAACACCATATATTTT
TRBV28	TRBJ1-1	TRBD1	.	CASSHPRPGTADEAFF	TGTGCCAGCAGCCATCCCCGCCCGGGGACAGCCGATGAAGCTTTCTTT
TRBV7-2	TRBJ2-7	TRBD2	few	CASSTGLAGSYEQYF	TGTGCCAGCAGCACGGGACTAGCGGGATCCTACGAGCAGTACTTC
TRBV12-3/TRBV12-4	TRBJ2-3	TRBD2	.	CASNAPERDAASTDTQYF	TGTGCCAGCAACGCCCCCGAGCGGGACGCTGCTAGCACAGATACGCAGTATTTT
TRBV20-1	TRBJ2-3	TRBD2	once	CSAGSGNTDTQYF	TGCAGTGCTGGTAGCGGGAACACAGATACGCAGTATTTT
TRBV12-3/TRBV12-4	TRBJ2-3	.	.	CASSSTTGRRGDTQYF	TGTGCCAGCAGTTCCACGACAGGGCGGCGGGGAGATACGCAGTATTTT
TRBV20-1	TRBJ2-7	.	.	CSARGPSGIHEQYF	TGCAGTGCTAGAGGACCTTCGGGAATCCACGAGCAGTACTTC
TRBV6-6	TRBJ2-2	TRBD2	.	CASSYSLLQTSGRTSGELFF	TGTGCCAGCAGTTACTCGCTCTTACAGACTAGCGGGAGAACGTCCGGGGAGCTGTTTTTT
TRBV12-3/TRBV12-4	TRBJ1-2	.	.	CASSYRTHTGYTF	TGTGCCAGCAGTTACAGGACCCACACCGGCTACACCTTC
TRBV28	TRBJ2-1	TRBD2	.	CASSTLFRTSGSYNEQFF	TGTGCCAGCAGTACCCTTTTCCGGACTAGCGGGAGCTACAATGAGCAGTTCTTC
TRBV28	TRBJ2-3	TRBD2	.	CASSLGGTPDTQYF	TGTGCCAGCAGCTTGGGGGGGACCCCAGATACGCAGTATTTT
TRBV15	TRBJ1-4	TRBD1	.	CATSREGTGGNEKLFF	TGTGCCACCAGCCGAGAGGGCACAGGGGGAAATGAAAAACTGTTTTTT
TRBV6-5	TRBJ2-1	.	.	CASSYSSQAGKQFF	TGTGCCAGCAGTTACTCTAGCCAAGCGGGCAAGCAGTTCTTC
TRBV29-1	TRBJ2-1	.	.	CSVDSGRVF	TGCAGCGTTGACAGCGGAAGGGTCTTC
TRBV27	TRBJ2-7	.	.	CASSAQRNSYEQYF	TGTGCCAGCAGCGCCCAGCGCAACTCCTACGAGCAGTACTTC
TRBV6-1	TRBJ2-7	TRBD1	.	CASSEGAGGGYEQYF	TGTGCCAGCAGTGAAGGAGCAGGGGGCGGCTACGAGCAGTACTTC
TRBV20-1	TRBJ2-3	.	.	CSARGPGGRDTQYF	TGCAGTGCTAGAGGGCCGGGGGGCCGGGATACGCAGTATTTT
TRBV6-6	TRBJ2-4	.	.	CASSYSALRGSDKNIQYF	TGTGCCAGCAGTTACTCCGCCCTCAGGGGATCCGACAAAAACATTCAGTACTTC
TRBV5-1	TRBJ1-3	TRBD1	once	CASTRTGASGNTIYF	TGCGCCAGCACCAGGACAGGCGCCTCTGGAAACACCATATATTTT
TRBV7-9	TRBJ2-5	.	.	CASSLRSPQETQYF	TGTGCCAGCAGCTTACGTTCGCCGCAAGAGACCCAGTACTTC
TRBV11-1	TRBJ2-7	.	.	CASTGRQWGDEQYF	TGTGCCAGCACCGGGAGACAGTGGGGAGACGAGCAGTACTTC
TRBV24-1	TRBJ2-1	TRBD2	.	CATSAWGSGRGIYNEQFF	TGTGCCACCAGTGCTTGGGGTAGCGGGAGGGGAATCTACAATGAGCAGTTCTTC
TRBV6-5	TRBJ2-7	TRBD2	.	CASSYSAGTYEQYF	TGTGCCAGCAGTTACTCAGCGGGAACCTACGAGCAGTACTTC
TRBV14	TRBJ1-1	TRBD1	.	CASSQRDSLEAFF	TGTGCCAGCAGCCAAAGGGACAGTCTTGAAGCTTTCTTT
TRBV12-3/TRBV12-4	TRBJ1-3	TRBD1	.	CASTRQGAGNTIYF	TGTGCCAGCACCCGACAGGGTGCAGGAAACACCATATATTTT
TRBV11-2	TRBJ2-3	.	.	CASSLEGAPTDTQYF	TGTGCCAGCAGCTTAGAAGGGGCCCCCACAGATACGCAGTATTTT
TRBV27	TRBJ1-2	.	few	CASSPLGAWESYTF	TGTGCCAGCAGTCCCCTTGGGGCTTGGGAGAGCTACACCTTC
TRBV7-9	TRBJ2-3	TRBD2	few	CASSPRTSGIQRNF	TGTGCCAGCAGCCCCCGGACTAGCGGGATCCAACGGAATTTT
TRBV11-3	TRBJ1-1	.	few	CASSPRRGATEAFF	TGTGCCAGCAGCCCACGGCGGGGGGCGACTGAAGCTTTCTTT
TRBV12-3/TRBV12-4	TRBJ2-3	.	once	CASSLAGENTDTQYF	TGTGCCAGCAGTTTAGCGGGGGAGAACACAGATACGCAGTATTTT
TRBV7-9	TRBJ2-5	TRBD2	.	CASTVTSGIETQYF	TGTGCCAGCACCGTGACTAGCGGGATAGAGACCCAGTACTTC
TRBV20-1	TRBJ2-3	TRBD1	.	CSARPRTGTPSSTDTQYF	TGCAGTGCTAGACCGCGGACAGGGACCCCGTCTAGCACAGATACGCAGTATTTT